The present TCR beta chain was sequenced within a study of T cell responses to AZD1222 COVID-19 vaccine. Study-wide results and limits: No repertoire was sampled before or during the peak T cell response, only after it. Clonal diversity was possibly underestimated; the donors were predominantly white British and more often female.

Sequencing used immunoSEQ multiplex PCR; TCRdb keeps in-frame clones, though not all of them. The table shows roughly 99,000 clones, with 80% to 95% occurring only once. Germline values: CDR1 SGHRS, CDR2 YFSETQ. The CDR3 consists of 15 residues. V shed 0 bases and J shed 0 bases, with 10 bases lying between them. As to this clone: Its antigen remains unknown.

The TCR originated in an adult who received the AZD1222 COVID-19 vaccine. The input for sequencing was peripheral blood, taken 28 days after the second AZD1222 dose. The chain couples TRBV5-1 to TRBJ2-7; TRBD1 might be the D (6 bases). CDR3 DNA: TGCGCCAGCAGCTTGGCTCCGGACAGCTCCTACGAGCAGTACTTC. Protein: CASSLAPDSSYEQYF.